The 17 T cell receptor beta chains below all came from one sample that was sequenced in a study of post-analysis software for immune sequencing data (dated by TCRdb to between 2015 and 2017). The receptor library was made with PCR. Instrument on record: Illumina HiSeq 2500. To reduce PCR and sequencing biases, unique molecular identifiers were built into the TCR beta cDNA libraries. TCRdb reran the public reads through fastp at Q25 and MiXCR, keeping productive beta chains. Entries that share a CDR3 protein sequence are merged under the most common genes and DNA. This sample lists 170,000 or so distinct CDR3 sequences; over 25% were detected once. The top ten constitute about 1.4% of the sample. Beyond this particular receptor, the publication reports: Significantly higher frequencies in patients than in controls were found for about 5 TRBV segments, including TRBV5-6, TRBV5-1 and TRBV20-1.

Their antigens remain unidentified. Sequenced input: blood. Receptors originate from a girl aged 5-17 years with multiple sclerosis.

This clonotype was seen ten or more times. The CDR3, as DNA: TGTGCCAGCAGCCAAGACAGGGGGAGAGAGACCCAGTACTTC. It yields the protein CASSQDRGRETQYF. The chain is built from TRBV14 and TRBJ2-5, with 7 bases fitting TRBD1. The V and J ends lost 0 bases and 4 bases, in that order; junction bases with no gene match: 2. The CDR3 extends over 14 amino acids. Looked up from germline, CDR1 is SGHDN and CDR2 is FVKESK.

This clonotype was observed at least ten times. V is TRBV4-1 and J is TRBJ2-7; the D gene is possibly TRBD2 (5 bases). The CDR3 has 16 residues. Trimming removed 0 bases at V and 3 bases at J, with 15 bases between. In germline, CDR1 is MGHRA, CDR2 YSYEKL. The CDR3 sequence: CASSQDQSHEGYEQYF. As DNA, the CDR3 is TGCGCCAGCAGCCAAGATCAATCCCATGAGGGCTACGAGCAGTACTTC.

Turning to this clonotype: Just one base apart from a much larger clone, this may be a read error. The chain joins TRBV5-1 to TRBJ2-5, with D possibly matching TRBD1 (6 bases). Per germline, CDR1 SGHRS and CDR2 YFSETQ. The CDR3 sequence is 16 residues long. CDR3 region: CASSLIPGQSQEAQYF. The CDR3, as DNA: TGCGCCAGCAGCTTGATTCCGGGACAATCACAAGAGGCCCAGTACTTC.

Details on this clonotype: Possible read error: a much larger clone is one base away. The chain links TRBV13 to TRBJ2-3, with D perhaps TRBD2 (5 bases). The CDR3 totals 17 residues. CDR1 is PRHDT, CDR2 FYEKMQ, per germline (reference sequence). V dropped 0 bases and J dropped 2 bases, with 15 bases sitting between them. The CDR3 nucleotides are TGTGCCAGCAGCTTAGGCGAGCGGACCCGACTCACAGATACGCAGTATTTT. Translated: CASSLGERTRLTDTQYF.

This clonotype was seen more than once but under ten times. The chain uses TRBV6-1 and TRBJ1-2; D possibly corresponds to TRBD1 (6 bases). The CDR3 contains 11 residues. Germline V CDR1 and CDR2: MNHNS, SASEGT. Trimming cost V 8 bases and J 7 bases, with 11 bases left between them. The CDR3 sequence: CASQTGLGYTF. CDR3 sequence (DNA): TGTGCCAGCCAAACAGGGCTTGGCTACACCTTC.

The sample holds many counts of this clonotype. The chain uses TRBV20-1 and TRBJ2-7, with 9 bases that match TRBD1. J was trimmed by 3 bases and V by 6 bases; bases with no gene match: 9. This CDR3 region has 14 residues. CDR1 DFQATT and CDR2 SNEGSKA come from the germline V gene (reference sequence). The DNA for the CDR3 is TGCAGTGCCCTTGTGGGACAGGGAGACTACGAGCAGTACTTC. Protein product: CSALVGQGDYEQYF.

The chain recombines TRBV12-3 or TRBV12-4 with TRBJ2-3; 9 nucleotides match TRBD2. After removal of 3 bases from V and 11 bases from J, the junction contained 12 bases not matched to a gene. This CDR3 contains 15 residues. The CDR3 here is CASSFLAGMTDVQYF. CDR3 DNA: TGTGCCAGCAGTTTTCTAGCGGGAATGACAGATGTGCAGTATTTT.

As for this clonotype: It may be a read error: a sequence one base away is much more abundant. The V and J genes are TRBV7-9 and TRBJ2-1; D might be TRBD1 or TRBD2, each matching 6 bases. Trimming removed 4 bases from V and 15 bases from J, with 16 bases in between. This CDR3 contains 12 residues. Germline CDR1 and CDR2: SEHNR and FQNEAQ (reference sequence). CDR3 region: CASSSGAEGVFF. As DNA, the CDR3 is TGTGCCAGCAGCTCAGGAGCGGAGGGGGTGTTCTTC.

This clonotype occurred a few times. This could be a read error, since a much larger clone is one nucleotide away. The rearrangement uses TRBV27 and TRBJ2-5, with TRBD2 matching over 8 bases. The CDR3 runs 16 residues. V shed 5 bases, J shed 2 bases, and the junction held 10 bases outside the gene matches. CDR1 is MNHEY and CDR2 is SMNVEV in the germline V gene (reference sequence). This CDR3 reads CASSPRLAQPQETQYF. In DNA form, the CDR3 reads TGTGCCAGCAGTCCCAGACTAGCGCAGCCACAAGAGACCCAGTACTTC.

This clonotype was picked up many times. The rearrangement uses TRBV7-2 and TRBJ2-5; no clear D. CDR3 length: 12 amino acids. CDR1 SGHTA and CDR2 FQGNSA come from the germline V gene. Trimming pared 2 bases from V and 4 bases from J, leaving 5 bases between. CDR3 DNA sequence: TGTGCCAGCAGCTTAAGCAGAGAGACCCAGTACTTC. Protein sequence: CASSLSRETQYF.

This clonotype was counted many times. The V gene is TRBV6-5, the J gene TRBJ2-5, with D tentatively TRBD2 (6 bases). The CDR3 consists of 13 residues. Trimming took off 6 bases at V and 5 bases at J, with 13 bases between the two ends. Germline V gene data show CDR1 as MNHEY and CDR2 as SVGAGI. The CDR3 DNA sequence: TGTGCCAGCAGCCGGGACTTTTTGGAGACCCAGTACTTC. Translating gives CASSRDFLETQYF.

This clonotype showed up just a few times. The V call is TRBV9, the J call TRBJ2-1; 7 bases map to TRBD1. Germline lookup yields CDR1 SGDLS and CDR2 YYNGEE. The CDR3 loop spans 15 amino acids. V lost 1 base to trimming and J lost 3 bases; unmatched junction nucleotides: 4. Here the CDR3 DNA reads TGTGCCAGCAGCGTACGGGACAGCTTCTACAATGAGCAGTTCTTC. Translation gives CASSVRDSFYNEQFF.

The chain carries TRBV2 and TRBJ2-5; 9 positions match TRBD2. The J call may be in error: the DNA end matches TRBJ2-7 better. The CDR3 extends over 15 amino acids. Germline CDR1 is SNHLY and CDR2 is FYNNEI. CDR3 in amino acids: CASSESGRPSYEQYF. CDR3 in DNA: TGTGCCAGCAGTGAAAGCGGGAGGCCCTCCTACGAGCAGTACTTC.

This clonotype was detected ten times or more. The rearrangement links TRBV29-1 to TRBJ1-2; no reliable D call. This CDR3 comprises 12 residues. Trimming took 1 base from V and 6 from J, leaving 9 bases between them. Looked up from germline, CDR1 is SQVTM and CDR2 is ANQGSEA. The CDR3 region is CSVEAPRHGYTF. The CDR3 nucleotides are TGCAGCGTTGAAGCACCAAGGCATGGCTACACCTTC.

Comment on this clonotype: A much larger clone differs from this one at a single base, so this may be a read error. The chain uses TRBV28 and TRBJ2-7, with 7 bases matching TRBD2. Germline V gives CDR1 MDHEN, CDR2 SYDVKM. The length of the CDR3 is 14 residues. The V gene end was trimmed by 6 bases and the J gene end by 2 bases; junction bases not matched to a gene: 7. This CDR3 reads CASRIRTSAYEQYF. CDR3 DNA sequence: TGTGCCAGCAGAATCCGGACTAGTGCCTACGAGCAGTACTTC.

This clonotype has only a few counts. The V and J genes are TRBV20-1 and TRBJ2-1; D remains unclear. CDR3 length: 13 residues. The V gene's germline CDR1 is DFQATT and CDR2 SNEGSKA (reference sequence). V was clipped by 5 bases and J by 4 bases, with 12 bases between them. The CDR3 DNA sequence: TGCAGTGCTGGTGGAGTGAATTACAATGAGCAGTTCTTC. Its translation: CSAGGVNYNEQFF.

The sample holds a few counts of this clonotype. V is TRBV2 and J is TRBJ2-7; D not certain. Trimming shortened V by 8 bases and J by 1 base, and 12 bases separated the two germline ends. The CDR3 has 13 residues. CDR1 is SNHLY, CDR2 FYNNEI, per germline. The chain's CDR3 is CASLGRMSYEQYF. The CDR3 DNA sequence: TGTGCCAGCCTGGGCCGGATGTCCTACGAGCAGTACTTC.